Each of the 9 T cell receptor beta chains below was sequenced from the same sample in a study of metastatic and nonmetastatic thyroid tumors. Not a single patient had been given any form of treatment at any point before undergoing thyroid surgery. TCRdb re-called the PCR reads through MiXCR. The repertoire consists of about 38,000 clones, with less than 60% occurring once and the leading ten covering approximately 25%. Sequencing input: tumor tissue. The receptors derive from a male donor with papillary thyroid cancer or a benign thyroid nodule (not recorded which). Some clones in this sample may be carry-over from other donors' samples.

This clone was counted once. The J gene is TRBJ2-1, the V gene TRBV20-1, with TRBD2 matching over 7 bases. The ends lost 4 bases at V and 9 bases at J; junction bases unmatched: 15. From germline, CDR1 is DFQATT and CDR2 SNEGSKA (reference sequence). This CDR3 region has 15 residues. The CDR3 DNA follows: TGCAGTGCTACACTCACGGCGGGAGTTGTTGGTGAGCAGTTCTTC. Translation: CSATLTAGVVGEQFF.

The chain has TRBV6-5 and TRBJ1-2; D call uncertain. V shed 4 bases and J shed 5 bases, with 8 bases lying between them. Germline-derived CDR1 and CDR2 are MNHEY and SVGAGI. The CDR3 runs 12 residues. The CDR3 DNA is TGTGCCAGCAGTTTCAGGAGTTATGGCTACACCTTC. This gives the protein CASSFRSYGYTF.

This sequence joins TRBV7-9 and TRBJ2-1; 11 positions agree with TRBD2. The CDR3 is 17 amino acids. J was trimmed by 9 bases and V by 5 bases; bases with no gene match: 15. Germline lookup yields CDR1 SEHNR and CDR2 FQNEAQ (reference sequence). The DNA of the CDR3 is TGTGCCAGCAGCCCGGGGCGGCTAGCGGGAGGCGTAGGTGAGCAGTTCTTC. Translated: CASSPGRLAGGVGEQFF. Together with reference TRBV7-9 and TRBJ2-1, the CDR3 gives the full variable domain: DTGVSQNPRHKITKRGQNVTFRCDPISEHNRLYWYRQTLGQGPEFLTYFQNEAQLEKSRLLSDRFSAERPKGSFSTLEIQRTEQGDSAMYLCASSPGRLAGGVGEQFFGPGTRLTVL.

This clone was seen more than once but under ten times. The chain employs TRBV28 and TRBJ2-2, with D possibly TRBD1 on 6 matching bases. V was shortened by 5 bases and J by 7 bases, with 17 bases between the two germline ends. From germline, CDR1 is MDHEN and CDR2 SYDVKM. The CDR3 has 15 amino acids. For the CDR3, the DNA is TGTGCCAGCAGTGCCCTACAGGGTAATCGCGGGGAGCTGTTTTTT. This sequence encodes CASSALQGNRGELFF.

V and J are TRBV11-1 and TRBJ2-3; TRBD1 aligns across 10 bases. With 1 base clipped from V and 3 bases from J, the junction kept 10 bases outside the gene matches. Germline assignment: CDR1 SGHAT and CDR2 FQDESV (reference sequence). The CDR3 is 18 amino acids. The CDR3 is CASSLGTGGPIRTDTQYF. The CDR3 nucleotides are TGTGCCAGCAGCTTAGGGACAGGGGGACCAATTCGGACAGATACGCAGTATTTT.

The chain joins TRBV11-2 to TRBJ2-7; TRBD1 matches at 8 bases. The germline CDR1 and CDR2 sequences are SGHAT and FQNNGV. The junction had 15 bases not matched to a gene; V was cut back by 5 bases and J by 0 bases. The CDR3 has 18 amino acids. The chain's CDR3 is CASSLRPLGTGSSYEQYF. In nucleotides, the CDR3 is TGTGCCAGCAGCCTTAGGCCCCTCGGGACAGGCAGCTCCTACGAGCAGTACTTC. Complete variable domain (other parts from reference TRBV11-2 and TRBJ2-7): EAGVAQSPRYKIIEKRQSVAFWCNPISGHATLYWYQQILGQGPKLLIQFQNNGVVDDSQLPKDRFSAERLKGVDSTLKIQPAKLEDSAVYLCASSLRPLGTGSSYEQYFGPGTRLTVT.

CDR3 nucleotides: TGCGCCAGCAGCCGTCCGCGGAGCGGGAGCCTCAAACCCCAAGAGACCCAGTACTTC. Protein: CASSRPRSGSLKPQETQYF. The chain has TRBV5-1 and TRBJ2-5; 8 bases align to TRBD2. In germline, CDR1 is SGHRS, CDR2 YFSETQ. With V trimmed by 4 bases and J by 1 base, 18 bases remained unmatched. CDR3 size: 19 residues.

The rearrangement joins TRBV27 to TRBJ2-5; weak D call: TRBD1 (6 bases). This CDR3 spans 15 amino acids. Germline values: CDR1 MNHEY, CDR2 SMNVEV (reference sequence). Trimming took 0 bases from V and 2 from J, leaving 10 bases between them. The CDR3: CASSLSTGKQETQYF. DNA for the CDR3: TGTGCCAGCAGTTTATCGACAGGTAAGCAAGAGACCCAGTACTTC.

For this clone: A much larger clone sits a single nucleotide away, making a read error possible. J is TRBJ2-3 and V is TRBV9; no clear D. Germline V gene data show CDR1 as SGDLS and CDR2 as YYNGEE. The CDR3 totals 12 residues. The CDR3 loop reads CASSGNGDTEYF. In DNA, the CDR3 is TGTGCCAGCAGCGGCAATGGGGATACGGAGTATTTT.